This TCR beta chain was profiled in a study of OX40 agonist ivuxolimab in advanced cancers. In terms of the full investigation: Ivuxolimab, which targeted the costimulatory receptor OX40 (CD134), was an agonistic, fully human IgG2 monoclonal antibody. Of the approximately 54 dose-escalation patients, hepatocellular carcinoma was present in approximately 20, melanoma in around 15, renal cell carcinoma in 9 and head and neck cancer in 9. The paper describes the monotherapy dose-escalation part (N = 52 patients) of the phase I trial of ivuxolimab. Peripheral TCRbeta sequencing aimed to test whether ivuxolimab altered TCR sequence diversity and caused clonal T-cell expansion. In the dose-escalation cohort, around four fifths of patients were male, and the mean age was roughly 60 years with a range of 23 to 79. Intravenous ivuxolimab was administered to patients every 2 weeks at six dose levels: 0.01, 0.1, 0.3, 1.5, 3 and 10 mg/kg. Patients were allowed to have had prior anti-PD-1, anti-PD-L1 or anti-CTLA-4 therapy, and more than 35% of the dose-escalation patients had been treated with checkpoint inhibitors. Partial responses were achieved by three dose-escalation patients, of whom one had hepatocellular carcinoma and two had cutaneous melanoma.

General findings and caveats noted by the study authors: In the 0.1-3.0 mg/kg groups, partial responders were among the patients with the lowest normalized peripheral clonal expansion, particularly in CD8+ T cells. After ivuxolimab, more expanded clones were found on average in CD8+ T cells than in CD4+ T cells. At doses of 0.1 to 3.0 mg/kg, clonal expansion of both CD4+ and CD8+ T cells in blood was seen between baseline and week 6. Low levels of normalized T-cell clonal expansion were also seen in some patients who did not respond. The antigen specificity of the peripheral T cells that underwent clonal expansion was not determined.

The trial excluded patients who had a history of autoimmune disease or were on systemic immunosuppression. In every dose cohort, peripheral blood was drawn for TCR sequencing at baseline, cycle 4 day 1, and cycle 7 day 1. Samples came from an open-label, multicenter, first-in-human phase I dose-escalation trial of ivuxolimab. Adults with locally advanced or metastatic melanoma, renal cell, hepatocellular, or head and neck squamous cell carcinoma were enrolled in the trial. Before TCR sequencing, CD4+ T cells and CD8+ T cells were sorted from peripheral blood as separate populations. CDR1 and CDR2 (SQVTM, ANQGSEA) derive from the germline V gene. Relative to germline, V is missing 5 bases and J is missing 6 bases, with 0 bases of the junction outside any gene match. Its CDR3 holds 11 amino acids, cysteine through phenylalanine. Only the CDR3 part of the read is kept: 33 bases, read in frame from the first base.

To sequence the TCRbeta CDR3 region, genomic DNA was isolated from the sorted cells. The immunoSEQ Assay was used for sequencing of TCRbeta CDR3 regions. In its TCRdb copy, this immuneACCESS table keeps in-frame sequences only and misses some clones. Where compared with another copy, unresolved V genes explain less than half of these, and the others have no known cause. For this sample there are 25,000 to 35,000 clones; 85% to 95% appear just once. The ten largest make up approximately 25% of the sample. A note on this clone: Its binding antigen is unknown. Per-nucleotide qualities are absent, and no much larger clonotype sits a single base away.

The source is an adult with an advanced solid tumor such as melanoma, head and neck, liver or kidney cancer. Specimen: CD4+ or CD8+ T cells sorted from blood, collected in a trial of the OX40 agonist ivuxolimab. The chain links TRBV29-1 with TRBJ2-7; 11 central bases correspond to TRBD2. At the DNA level, the sequence is TGCAGCGTTCTAGCGGGAGGCGAGCAGTACTTC. This translates into CSVLAGGEQYF.